Presented here are 22 T cell receptor beta chains from one specimen sequenced in a study of response to subunit inactivated influenza vaccine. TCRdb reanalysed the RT-PCR reads using MiXCR and keeps one entry per CDR3 protein. The sample lists about 540,000 distinct CDR3 sequences; roughly 25% were seen once. Another study also made use of these data, one on T cells expressing NK-cell markers. That work states: Production of TCR beta cDNA relied on 5'RACE template switching with UMIs.

Here the sequenced sample was CD4+ T cells sorted from PBMCs, taken roughly 13 days after vaccination. The receptors stem from a man in his forties or fifties who received an inactivated influenza vaccine.

The sample holds a few counts of this clonotype. This chain links TRBV5-1 with TRBJ1-4; TRBD1 matches 12 bases. V lost 3 bases and J lost 11; bases outside the gene matches: 8. CDR1 and CDR2 (germline): SGHRS, YFSETQ. The CDR3 spans 15 residues. This CDR3 is CASSSGTGGNWKLFF. CDR3 in DNA: TGCGCCAGCAGCTCCGGGACAGGGGGCAATTGGAAACTGTTTTTT.

The chain employs TRBV6-2 or TRBV6-3 and TRBJ2-7; 9 bases are shared with TRBD2. V lost 5 bases, J lost 0 bases, and 5 bases stayed unmatched. CDR1 and CDR2 from the germline V gene are MNHEY and SVGEGT. The CDR3 covers 15 residues. CDR3 amino acids: CASSPGTSYSYEQYF. The CDR3 DNA is TGTGCCAGCAGTCCCGGGACTAGCTACTCCTACGAGCAGTACTTC.

The CDR3 region is CASSYRSRINTGELFF. Here the CDR3 DNA reads TGTGCCAGCAGTTACCGCAGCCGAATTAACACCGGGGAGCTGTTTTTT. The chain uses TRBV6-5 and TRBJ2-2; D remains unclear. This CDR3 spans 16 amino acids. V dropped 2 bases and J dropped 2 bases, with 12 bases sitting between them. CDR1 is MNHEY, CDR2 SVGAGI, per germline.

This clonotype showed up many times. The chain carries TRBV12-3 or TRBV12-4 and TRBJ2-1; the D is unclear. This CDR3 is 15 amino acids long. V lost 5 bases and J lost 0, with 11 bases in between. The CDR3 bases are TGTGCCAGCAGTCCCGGGCACAGCTCCTACAATGAGCAGTTCTTC. It encodes CASSPGHSSYNEQFF.

This clonotype was seen a handful of times. The genes are TRBV12-3 or TRBV12-4 and TRBJ2-4, with 11 bases fitting TRBD1. The CDR3 runs to 17 residues. The V segment lost 5 bases and the J segment 2 bases; nucleotides outside the gene matches: 8. CDR3 sequence: CASSDRTGGKTKNIQYF. The CDR3 DNA is TGTGCCAGCAGTGACCGGACAGGGGGCAAGACCAAAAACATTCAGTACTTC.

This clonotype has just a few counts. This rearrangement joins TRBV12-3 or TRBV12-4 to TRBJ2-1; TRBD1 matches 9 bases. V lost 6 bases, J lost 9 bases, and 15 bases stayed unmatched. The length of the CDR3 is 16 residues. Here the CDR3 reads CASSWTGVGRSSEQFF. The CDR3 bases are TGTGCCAGCAGCTGGACAGGGGTCGGAAGATCCAGTGAGCAGTTCTTC.

The chain couples TRBV9 to TRBJ1-2; no reliable D call. The CDR3 has 12 amino acids. Deletions cut 0 bases from V and 2 bases from J, with 2 bases between. Germline V gene lookup returns CDR1 SGDLS and CDR2 YYNGEE. The CDR3 here is CASSVVNYGYTF. In DNA form, the CDR3 reads TGTGCCAGCAGCGTAGTAAACTATGGCTACACCTTC.

The table lists this clonotype with a few counts. The chain combines TRBV11-2 with TRBJ2-3, with 8 bases matching TRBD2. Germline V gene sequence: CDR1 SGHAT, CDR2 FQNNGV. The CDR3 extends over 15 amino acids. V was clipped by 2 bases and J by 3 bases; unmatched bases: 4. Here the CDR3 reads CASSLIGRGTDTQYF. CDR3 DNA: TGTGCCAGCAGCTTAATCGGGAGGGGGACAGATACGCAGTATTTT.

This clonotype was found a few times. CDR3: CASSLRGVPYEQYF. CDR3 coding DNA: TGTGCCAGCAGCCTCCGGGGGGTGCCCTACGAGCAGTACTTC. The chain employs TRBV12-3 or TRBV12-4 and TRBJ2-7, with 7 positions matching TRBD2. The CDR3 length is 14 residues. Trimming at V came to 6 bases and at J to 2 bases, leaving 7 bases not matched to a gene.

This clonotype was recorded a few times. The rearrangement links TRBV20-1 to TRBJ2-7; D gene unclear. In germline, CDR1 is DFQATT, CDR2 SNEGSKA (reference sequence). V lost 7 bases to trimming and J lost 3 bases, with 10 bases between them. CDR3 size: 11 residues. The CDR3 DNA follows: TGCAGTGTCGGGCCCGGCTACGAGCAGTACTTC. It yields the protein CSVGPGYEQYF.

This clonotype came up a few times. The rearrangement uses TRBV4-3 and TRBJ1-2, with unresolved D. V was cut by 0 bases and J by 2 bases, with 7 bases left in between. CDR1 and CDR2 (germline): LGHNA, YSLEER. The CDR3 totals 14 residues. DNA for the CDR3: TGCGCCAGCAGCCAAGATCCGATAAACTATGGCTACACCTTC. Amino acids: CASSQDPINYGYTF.

The chain links TRBV28 to TRBJ2-2; 7 bases are a match to TRBD1. V trimming: 4 bases; J trimming: 3 bases; junction bases outside the gene matches: 5. In germline, CDR1 is MDHEN, CDR2 SYDVKM. This CDR3 region has 15 residues. The CDR3 bases are TGTGCCAGCAGTTCATCGGGACAGCACACCGGGGAGCTGTTTTTT. This gives the protein CASSSSGQHTGELFF.

This rearrangement joins TRBV7-2 to TRBJ1-5; D is unresolved. Germline CDR1 SGHTA, CDR2 FQGNSA. Trimming removed 2 bases from V and 7 bases from J, with 6 bases in between. CDR3 length: 12 residues. The CDR3: CASSLKGQPQHF. CDR3 DNA sequence: TGTGCCAGCAGCTTAAAGGGACAGCCCCAGCATTTT.

This clonotype was seen a handful of times. The chain carries TRBV7-2 and TRBJ2-7; D is ambiguous. V shed 3 bases and J shed 0 bases, with 9 bases lying between them. The CDR3 is made up of 14 amino acids. CDR1 is SGHTA, CDR2 FQGNSA, per germline. The CDR3 bases are TGTGCCAGCAGCTTGGCTATGATCTCCTACGAGCAGTACTTC. Its translation: CASSLAMISYEQYF. The full variable domain, its missing parts supplied by reference TRBV7-2 and TRBJ2-7, is GAGVSQSPSNKVTEKGKDVELRCDPISGHTALYWYRQSLGQGLEFLIYFQGNSAPDKSGLPSDRFSAERTGGSVSTLTIQRTQQEDSAVYLCASSLAMISYEQYFGPGTRLTVT.

This clonotype was found a few times. J is TRBJ1-1 and V is TRBV20-1; TRBD1 matches at 7 bases. Germline V CDR1 and CDR2: DFQATT, SNEGSKA (reference sequence). The CDR3 runs to 13 residues. With 1 base clipped from V and 11 bases from J, the junction kept 10 bases outside the gene matches. The CDR3 protein is CSARGFTGEYAFF. DNA of the CDR3: TGCAGTGCTAGAGGGTTTACAGGGGAGTATGCTTTCTTT.

The chain carries TRBV15 and TRBJ2-7; a possible D gene is TRBD1 (6 bases). Trimming took off 6 bases at V and 6 bases at J, with 24 bases between the two ends. Per germline, CDR1 LNHNV and CDR2 YYDKDF (reference sequence). CDR3 length equals 16 residues. CDR3 coding DNA: TGTGCCACCAGTAATGGCCACGTACAGGGCGGTCCCGAGCAGTACTTC. Amino acids: CATSNGHVQGGPEQYF.

In its sample, this clonotype was seen a few times. This sequence joins TRBV20-1 and TRBJ2-1; 8 nucleotides agree with TRBD2. Looked up from germline, CDR1 is DFQATT and CDR2 is SNEGSKA (reference sequence). V lost 8 bases to trimming and J lost 6 bases; unmatched junction nucleotides: 12. This CDR3 region has 14 residues. CDR3 DNA sequence: TGCAGTCCGTACTTAAGCGGGAGAGGCAATGAGCAGTTCTTC. Its translation is CSPYLSGRGNEQFF.

This clonotype was recorded at least ten times. V gene TRBV12-3 or TRBV12-4 combines with J gene TRBJ2-5; no reliable D call. Between the trimmed V and J ends, which lost 3 bases and 0 bases, there was a span of 5 bases. The CDR3 runs 13 residues. CDR3 protein: CASSLDHQETQYF. CDR3 DNA: TGTGCCAGCAGTTTGGACCACCAAGAGACCCAGTACTTC.

The chain combines TRBV20-1 with TRBJ2-7; 10 bases match TRBD2. Germline V gives CDR1 DFQATT, CDR2 SNEGSKA (reference sequence). CDR3 length: 12 residues. DNA of the CDR3: TGCACCCCTAGCGGGAGTTTCCACGAGCAGTACTTC. Its protein product is CTPSGSFHEQYF.

This clonotype was detected only a few times. This chain uses TRBV20-1 with TRBJ2-2; D may be TRBD1 (5 bases). V lost 6 bases, J lost 1 base, and 9 bases lay in between. The CDR3 covers 13 residues. The germline gives CDR1 DFQATT, CDR2 SNEGSKA (reference sequence). The CDR3 reads CSATTVNTGELFF. DNA of the CDR3: TGCAGTGCAACGACAGTGAACACCGGGGAGCTGTTTTTT.

V is TRBV7-2 and J is TRBJ1-1; unclear D gene. Germline V CDR1 and CDR2: SGHTA, FQGNSA. V was clipped by 2 bases and J by 1 base, with 8 bases between them. This CDR3 has 14 residues. Here the CDR3 reads CASSLTYSNTEAFF. The CDR3 coding sequence is TGTGCCAGCAGCTTAACATACTCGAACACTGAAGCTTTCTTT.

This clonotype was seen only a few times. The rearrangement joins TRBV3-1 to TRBJ1-6, with 8 bases aligning to TRBD1. The CDR3 contains 16 residues. V lost 4 bases, J lost 7 bases, and 9 bases stayed unmatched. Germline V gene sequence: CDR1 LGHDT, CDR2 YNNKEL (reference sequence). In DNA, the CDR3 is TGTGCCAGCAGCCCTTATGGGACAGGAACGAATTCACCCCTCCACTTT. This encodes CASSPYGTGTNSPLHF.